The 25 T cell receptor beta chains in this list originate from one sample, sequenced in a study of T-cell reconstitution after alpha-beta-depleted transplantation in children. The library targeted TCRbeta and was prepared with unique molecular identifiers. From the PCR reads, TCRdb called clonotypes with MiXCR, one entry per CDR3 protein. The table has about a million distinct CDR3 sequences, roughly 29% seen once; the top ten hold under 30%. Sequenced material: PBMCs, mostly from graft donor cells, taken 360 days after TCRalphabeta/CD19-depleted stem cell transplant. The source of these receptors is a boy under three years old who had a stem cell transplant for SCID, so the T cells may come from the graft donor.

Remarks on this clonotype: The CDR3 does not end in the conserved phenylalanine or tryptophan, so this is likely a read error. The CDR3 here is CSAERVGTEAFS. The CDR3 nucleotides are TGCAGTGCTGAGAGGGTGGGGACTGAAGCTTTCTCT. The chain joins TRBV20-1 to TRBJ1-1; D is ambiguous. CDR1 DFQATT and CDR2 SNEGSKA come from the germline V gene (reference sequence). With 5 bases removed from V and 5 bases from J, the gap between germline ends came to 12 bases. The CDR3 is made up of 12 amino acids.

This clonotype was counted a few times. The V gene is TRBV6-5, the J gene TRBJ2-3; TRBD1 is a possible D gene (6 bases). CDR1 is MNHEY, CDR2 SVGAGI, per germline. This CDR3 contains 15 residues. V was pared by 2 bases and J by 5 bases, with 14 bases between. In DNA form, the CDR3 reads TGTGCCAGCAGTTACCGGGACAATGAAATAGATACGCAGTATTTT. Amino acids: CASSYRDNEIDTQYF.

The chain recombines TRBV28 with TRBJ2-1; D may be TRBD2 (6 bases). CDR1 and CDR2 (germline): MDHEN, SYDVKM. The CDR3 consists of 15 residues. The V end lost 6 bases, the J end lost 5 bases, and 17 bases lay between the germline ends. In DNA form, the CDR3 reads TGTGCCAGCAGGCTCAGACTAGGAGGGGACAATGAGCAGTTCTTC. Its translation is CASRLRLGGDNEQFF.

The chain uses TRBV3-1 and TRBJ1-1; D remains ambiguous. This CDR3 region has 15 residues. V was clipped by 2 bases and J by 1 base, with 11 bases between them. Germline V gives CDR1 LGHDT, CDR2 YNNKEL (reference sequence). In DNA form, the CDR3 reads TGTGCCAGCAGCCAACACTGGTTGAAGAACACTGAAGCTTTCTTT. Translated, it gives CASSQHWLKNTEAFF.

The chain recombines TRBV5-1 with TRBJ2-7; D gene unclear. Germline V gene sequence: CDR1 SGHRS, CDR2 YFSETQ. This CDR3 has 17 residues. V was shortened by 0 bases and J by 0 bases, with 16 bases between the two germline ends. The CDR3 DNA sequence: TGCGCCAGCAGCTTGGACGGACCTTTCAAGGGCTCCTACGAGCAGTACTTC. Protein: CASSLDGPFKGSYEQYF.

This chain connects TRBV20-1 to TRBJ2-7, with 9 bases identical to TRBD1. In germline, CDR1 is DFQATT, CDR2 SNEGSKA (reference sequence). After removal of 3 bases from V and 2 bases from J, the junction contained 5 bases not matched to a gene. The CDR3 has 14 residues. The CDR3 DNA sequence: TGCAGTGCTAGCGCGGACAGGGGACCCTACGAGCAGTACTTC. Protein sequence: CSASADRGPYEQYF.

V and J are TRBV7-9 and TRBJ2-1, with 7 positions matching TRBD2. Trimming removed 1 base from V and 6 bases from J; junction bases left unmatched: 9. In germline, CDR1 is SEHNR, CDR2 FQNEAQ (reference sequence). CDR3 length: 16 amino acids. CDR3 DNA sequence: TGTGCCAGCAGCTTAGAAAGGGACTACCTAAGCAATGAGCAGTTCTTC. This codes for CASSLERDYLSNEQFF. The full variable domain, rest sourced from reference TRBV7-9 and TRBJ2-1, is DTGVSQNPRHKITKRGQNVTFRCDPISEHNRLYWYRQTLGQGPEFLTYFQNEAQLEKSRLLSDRFSAERPKGSFSTLEIQRTEQGDSAMYLCASSLERDYLSNEQFFGPGTRLTVL.

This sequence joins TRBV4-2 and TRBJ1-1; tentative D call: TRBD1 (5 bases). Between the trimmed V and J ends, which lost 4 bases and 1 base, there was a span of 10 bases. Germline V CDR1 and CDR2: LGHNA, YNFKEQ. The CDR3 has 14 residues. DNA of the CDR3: TGTGCCAGCAGCCGCCGGGGGACGAACACTGAAGCTTTCTTT. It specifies CASSRRGTNTEAFF.

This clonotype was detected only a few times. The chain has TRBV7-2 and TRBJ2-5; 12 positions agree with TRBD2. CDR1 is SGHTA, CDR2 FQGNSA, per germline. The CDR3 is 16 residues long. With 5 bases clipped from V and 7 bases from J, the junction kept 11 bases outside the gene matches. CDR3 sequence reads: CASSPVLAGGPGTQYF. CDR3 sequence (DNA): TGTGCCAGCAGCCCGGTCCTAGCGGGGGGGCCTGGGACCCAGTACTTC.

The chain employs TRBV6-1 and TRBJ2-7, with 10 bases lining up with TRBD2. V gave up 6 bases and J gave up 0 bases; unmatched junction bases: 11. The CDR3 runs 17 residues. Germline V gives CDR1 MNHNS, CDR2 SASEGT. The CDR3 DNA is TGTGCCAGCAGAACCAACATAGCGGGGGGTCGCTCCTACGAGCAGTACTTC. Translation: CASRTNIAGGRSYEQYF.

CDR3 protein: CASSPSSGEGQFF. The CDR3, as DNA: TGCGCCAGCAGCCCTTCCAGTGGGGAAGGGCAGTTCTTC. This chain joins TRBV5-1 and TRBJ2-1; D uncertain. The CDR3 is 13 amino acids. CDR1 SGHRS and CDR2 YFSETQ come from the germline V gene. Trimming pared 4 bases from V and 12 bases from J, leaving 17 bases between.

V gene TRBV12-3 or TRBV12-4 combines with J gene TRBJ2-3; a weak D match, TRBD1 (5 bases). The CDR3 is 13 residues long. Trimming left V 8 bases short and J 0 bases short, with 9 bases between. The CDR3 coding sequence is TGTGCCAGCGGGGCAGCTAGCACAGATACGCAGTATTTT. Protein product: CASGAASTDTQYF.

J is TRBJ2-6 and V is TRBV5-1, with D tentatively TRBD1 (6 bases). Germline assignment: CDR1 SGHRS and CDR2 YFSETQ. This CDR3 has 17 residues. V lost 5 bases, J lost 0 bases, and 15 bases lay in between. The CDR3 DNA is TGCGCCAGCAGGTCGGCAGGGGCTAACTCTGGGGCCAACGTCCTGACTTTC. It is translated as CASRSAGANSGANVLTF.

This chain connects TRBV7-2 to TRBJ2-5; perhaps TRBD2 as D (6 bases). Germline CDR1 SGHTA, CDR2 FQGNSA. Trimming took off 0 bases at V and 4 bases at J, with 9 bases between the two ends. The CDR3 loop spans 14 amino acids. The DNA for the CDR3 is TGTGCCAGCAGCTTAGCTTGGGGGGTAGAGACCCAGTACTTC. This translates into CASSLAWGVETQYF.

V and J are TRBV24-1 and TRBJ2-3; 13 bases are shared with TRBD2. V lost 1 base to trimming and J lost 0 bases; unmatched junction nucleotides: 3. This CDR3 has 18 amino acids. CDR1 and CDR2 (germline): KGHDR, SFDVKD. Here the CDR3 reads CATSDFPGLAGSTDTQYF. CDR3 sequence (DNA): TGTGCCACCAGTGATTTCCCGGGACTAGCGGGAAGCACAGATACGCAGTATTTT.

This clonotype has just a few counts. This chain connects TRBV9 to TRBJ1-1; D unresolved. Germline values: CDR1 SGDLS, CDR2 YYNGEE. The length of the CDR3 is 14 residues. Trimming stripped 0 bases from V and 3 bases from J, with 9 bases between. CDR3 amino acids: CASSVEAEYTEAFF. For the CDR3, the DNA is TGTGCCAGCAGCGTAGAGGCAGAATACACTGAAGCTTTCTTT.

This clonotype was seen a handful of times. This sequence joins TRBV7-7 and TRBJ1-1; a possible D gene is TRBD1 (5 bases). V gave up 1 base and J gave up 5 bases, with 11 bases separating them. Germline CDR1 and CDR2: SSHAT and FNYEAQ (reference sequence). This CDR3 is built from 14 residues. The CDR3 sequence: CASSLGGRETEAFF. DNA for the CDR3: TGTGCCAGCAGCTTAGGGGGCAGGGAGACTGAAGCTTTCTTT.

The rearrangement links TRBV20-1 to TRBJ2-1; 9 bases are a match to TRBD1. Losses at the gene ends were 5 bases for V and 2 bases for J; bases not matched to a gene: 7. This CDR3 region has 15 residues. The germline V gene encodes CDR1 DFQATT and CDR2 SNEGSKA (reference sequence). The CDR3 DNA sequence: TGCAGTGCTCAGAAGACAGGGGGGGCCTACAATGAGCAGTTCTTC. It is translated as CSAQKTGGAYNEQFF.

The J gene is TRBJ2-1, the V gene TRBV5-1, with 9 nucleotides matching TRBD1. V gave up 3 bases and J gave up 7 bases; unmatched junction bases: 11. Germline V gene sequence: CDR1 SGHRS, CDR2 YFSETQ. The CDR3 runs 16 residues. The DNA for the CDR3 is TGCGCCAGCAGCTCCTACAGGGGGCGCGTTTGGAATGAGCAGTTCTTC. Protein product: CASSSYRGRVWNEQFF.

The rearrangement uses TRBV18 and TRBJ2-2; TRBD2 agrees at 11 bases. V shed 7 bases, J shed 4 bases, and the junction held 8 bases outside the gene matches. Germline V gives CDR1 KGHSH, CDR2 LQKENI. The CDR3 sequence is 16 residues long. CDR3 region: CASFGLAGLPTGELFF. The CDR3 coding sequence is TGTGCCAGCTTCGGACTAGCGGGTTTACCCACCGGGGAGCTGTTTTTT.

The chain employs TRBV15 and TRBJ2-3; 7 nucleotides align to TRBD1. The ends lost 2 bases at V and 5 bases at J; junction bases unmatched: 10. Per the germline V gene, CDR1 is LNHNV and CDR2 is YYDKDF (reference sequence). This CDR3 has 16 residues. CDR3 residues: CATSRLTGAQGDTQYF. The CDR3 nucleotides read TGTGCCACCAGCAGACTAACAGGGGCCCAAGGAGATACGCAGTATTTT.

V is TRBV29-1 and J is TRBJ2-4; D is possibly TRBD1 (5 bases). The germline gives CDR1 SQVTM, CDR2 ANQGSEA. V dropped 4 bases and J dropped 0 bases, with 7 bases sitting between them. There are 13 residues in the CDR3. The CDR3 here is CSVGQLAKNIQYF. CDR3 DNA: TGCAGCGTTGGACAGCTAGCCAAAAACATTCAGTACTTC.

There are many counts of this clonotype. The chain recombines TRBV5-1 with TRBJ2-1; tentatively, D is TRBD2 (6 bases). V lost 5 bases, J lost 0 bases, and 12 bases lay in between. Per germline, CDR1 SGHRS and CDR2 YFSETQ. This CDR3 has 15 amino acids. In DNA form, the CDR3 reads TGCGCCAGCAGTTGGGACTTGAGCTCCTACAATGAGCAGTTCTTC. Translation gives CASSWDLSSYNEQFF. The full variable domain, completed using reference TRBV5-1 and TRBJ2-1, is KAGVTQTPRYLIKTRGQQVTLSCSPISGHRSVSWYQQTPGQGLQFLFEYFSETQRNKGNFPGRFSGRQFSNSRSEMNVSTLELGDSALYLCASSWDLSSYNEQFFGPGTRLTVL.

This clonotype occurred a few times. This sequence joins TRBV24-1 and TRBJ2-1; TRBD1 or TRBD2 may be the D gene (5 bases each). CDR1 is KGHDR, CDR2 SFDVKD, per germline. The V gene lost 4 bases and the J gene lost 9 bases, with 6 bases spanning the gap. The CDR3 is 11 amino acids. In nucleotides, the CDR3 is TGTGCCACCAGTGAGGGGGTTGAGCAGTTCTTC. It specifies CATSEGVEQFF.

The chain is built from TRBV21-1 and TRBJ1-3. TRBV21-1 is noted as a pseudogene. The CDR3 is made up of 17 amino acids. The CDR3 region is CASSKVERSPFGNTIYF. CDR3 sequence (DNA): TGTGCCAGCAGCAAAGTAGAAAGGAGTCCCTTTGGAAACACCATATATTTT.